Sequencing of this TCR beta chain was carried out in a study of identical twins. Study observations and caveats: Researchers caution that invariant MAIT and iNKT cells could partly confound zero-insertion analyses. The abundant beta clonotypes from cord blood had fewer insertions, and memory repertoires had none of this. Twins shared out-of-frame alpha sequences with excess low generation probability.

cDNA molecules carried unique molecular identifiers, and template switching added a universal primer site. TCRdb reanalysed the 5' RACE reads using MiXCR and keeps one entry per CDR3 protein. Altogether about 220,000 distinct CDR3 sequences are present, 7.5% being singletons, with the ten largest covering 1.9%. This CDR3 comprises 16 residues. Germline lookup yields CDR1 DFQATT and CDR2 SNEGSKA (reference sequence). Losses at the gene ends were 6 bases for V and 2 bases for J; bases not matched to a gene: 11. This clonotype occurred many times. Its antigen remains unidentified. The sample also formed part of further work on yellow fever vaccine responses in identical twins.

The origin of this receptor is a woman aged 18-35 years in good health. The V call is TRBV20-1, the J call TRBJ1-3; 9 nucleotides line up with TRBD1. Specimen: memory (CD45RO+) T cells sorted from blood. The CDR3 loop is CSAPTDGDRAGNTIYF. CDR3 coding DNA: TGCAGTGCACCTACCGACGGGGACAGGGCTGGAAACACCATATATTTT.